This TCR beta chain originates from a study of cytomegalovirus exposure and HLA in healthy donors. Remarks on this clone: Its cognate antigen is unknown.

PCR employed 60 Vbeta and 13 Jbeta primers. Measured with immunoSEQ multiplex PCR; TCRdb has only the in-frame clones, and not every one. The data contain 150,000 to 180,000 clones, 60% to 85% of them singletons. Study-level results: Several top significant clusters appeared, in a later analysis, to be linked to common viral pathogens. Later genetic work tied a missense DCLRE1C variant to beta-chain V and J trimming. Specificity of a few CMV-associated chains for CMV antigens was verified in vitro.

The CDR3 is 15 amino acids. Germline assignment: CDR1 MDHEN and CDR2 SYDVKM. Trimming pared 5 bases from V and 0 bases from J, leaving 11 bases between. The sample consisted of PBMCs. The V gene is TRBV28, the J gene TRBJ1-5; D may be TRBD1 (5 bases). The clonotype was recovered from a woman aged 40-49 years in good health and CMV-seronegative. CDR3 in amino acids: CASSAGSDSNQPQHF. The CDR3 nucleotides read TGTGCCAGCAGTGCAGGGTCAGATAGCAATCAGCCCCAGCATTTT.